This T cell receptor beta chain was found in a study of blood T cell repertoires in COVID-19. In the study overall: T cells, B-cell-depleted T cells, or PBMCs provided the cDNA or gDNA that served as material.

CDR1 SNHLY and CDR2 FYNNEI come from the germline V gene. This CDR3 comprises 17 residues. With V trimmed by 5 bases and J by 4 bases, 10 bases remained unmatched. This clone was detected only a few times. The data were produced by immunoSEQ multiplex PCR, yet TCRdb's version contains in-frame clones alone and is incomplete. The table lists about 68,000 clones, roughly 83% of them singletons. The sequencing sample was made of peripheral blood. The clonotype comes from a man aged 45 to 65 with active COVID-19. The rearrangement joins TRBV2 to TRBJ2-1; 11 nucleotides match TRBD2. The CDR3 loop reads CASSQAMTSGIYNEQFF. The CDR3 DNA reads TGTGCCAGCAGTCAGGCGATGACTAGCGGGATATACAATGAGCAGTTCTTC. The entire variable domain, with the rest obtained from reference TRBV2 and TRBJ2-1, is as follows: EPEVTQTPSHQVTQMGQEVILRCVPISNHLYFYWYRQILGQKVEFLVSFYNNEISEKSEIFDDQFSVERPDGSNFTLKIRSTKLEDSAMYFCASSQAMTSGIYNEQFFGPGTRLTVL.